This TCR beta chain was obtained from a study of blood T cell repertoires in COVID-19. Study as a whole: There were acute and convalescent COVID-19 samples, and they came from the United States, Italy and Spain. T cells, B-cell-depleted T cells, or PBMCs provided the cDNA or gDNA that served as material.

There are 12 residues in the CDR3. CDR1 is SGHNT and CDR2 is YENEEA in the germline V gene. V lost 5 bases and J lost 3, with 8 bases in between. Seattle researchers signed up patients amid active infection and tracked them longitudinally. In the original processing: Using reference gene primer amplification, nucleated cell counts were estimated. Here immunoSEQ multiplex PCR was the method, and the copy in TCRdb shows in-frame clones only, minus some. The V and J calls and clone size were taken over from that table, and D and trimming were inferred from the DNA. The sample has 180,000 or so clones; around 85% are singletons.

The rearrangement joins TRBV11-3 to TRBJ2-7, with D unclear. Sequenced material: peripheral blood. The clonotype was recovered from a woman between 55 and 75 years old with COVID-19, enrolled during active disease. Written as DNA, the CDR3 is TGTGCCAGCAGCCGATATAGCTACGAGCAGTACTTC. Protein sequence: CASSRYSYEQYF.